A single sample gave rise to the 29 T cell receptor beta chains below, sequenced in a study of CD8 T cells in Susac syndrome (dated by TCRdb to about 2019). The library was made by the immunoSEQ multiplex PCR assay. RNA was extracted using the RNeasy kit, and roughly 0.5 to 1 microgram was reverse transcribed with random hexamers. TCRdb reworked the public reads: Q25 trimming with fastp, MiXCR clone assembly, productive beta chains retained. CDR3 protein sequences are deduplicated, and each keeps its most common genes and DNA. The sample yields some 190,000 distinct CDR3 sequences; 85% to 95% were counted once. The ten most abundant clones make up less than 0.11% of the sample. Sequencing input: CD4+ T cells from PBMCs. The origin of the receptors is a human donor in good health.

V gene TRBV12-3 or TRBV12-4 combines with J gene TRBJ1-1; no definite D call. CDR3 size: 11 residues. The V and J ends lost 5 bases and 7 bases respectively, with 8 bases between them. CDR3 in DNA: TGTGCCAGCAGTCTCATTGATGAAGCTTTCTTT. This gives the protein CASSLIDEAFF.

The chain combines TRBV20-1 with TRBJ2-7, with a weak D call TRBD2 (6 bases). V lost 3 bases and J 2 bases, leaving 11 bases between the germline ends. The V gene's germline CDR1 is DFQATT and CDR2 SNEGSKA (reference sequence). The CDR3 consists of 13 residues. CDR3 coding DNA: TGCAGTGCTAGGGACTACCGAACCTACGAGCAGTACGTC. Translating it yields CSARDYRTYEQYV.

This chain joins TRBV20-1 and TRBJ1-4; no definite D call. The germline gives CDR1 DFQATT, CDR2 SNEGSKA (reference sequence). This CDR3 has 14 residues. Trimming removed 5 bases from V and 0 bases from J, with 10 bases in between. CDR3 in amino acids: CSAESGATNEKLFF. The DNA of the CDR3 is TGCAGTGCTGAGTCAGGTGCAACTAATGAAAAACTGTTTTTT.

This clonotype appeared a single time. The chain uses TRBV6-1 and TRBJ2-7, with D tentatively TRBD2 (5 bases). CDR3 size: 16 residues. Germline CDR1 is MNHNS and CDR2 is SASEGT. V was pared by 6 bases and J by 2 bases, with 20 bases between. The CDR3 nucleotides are TGTGCCAGCAGGTCCCGAGGTGGGATGGGAGCCTACGAGCAGTACTTC. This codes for CASRSRGGMGAYEQYF.

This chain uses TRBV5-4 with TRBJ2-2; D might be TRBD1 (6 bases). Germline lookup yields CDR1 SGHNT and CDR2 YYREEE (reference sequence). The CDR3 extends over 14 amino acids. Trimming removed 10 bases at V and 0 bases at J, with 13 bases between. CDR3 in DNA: TGTGCCGTTCAAGAGGGGGCGAACACCGGGGAGCTGTTTTTT. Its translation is CAVQEGANTGELFF.

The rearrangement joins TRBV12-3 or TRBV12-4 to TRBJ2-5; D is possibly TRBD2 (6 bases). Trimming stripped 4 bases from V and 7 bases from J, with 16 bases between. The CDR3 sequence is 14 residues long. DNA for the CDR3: TGTGCCAGCAGTTCGGGACTGTCCCTGGGGACCCAGTACTTC. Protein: CASSSGLSLGTQYF.

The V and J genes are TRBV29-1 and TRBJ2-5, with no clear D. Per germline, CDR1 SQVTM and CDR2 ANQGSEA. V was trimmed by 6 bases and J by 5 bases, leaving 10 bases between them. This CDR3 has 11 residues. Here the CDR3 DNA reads TGCAGCGTCCGAGACCTGGAGACCCAGTACTTC. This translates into CSVRDLETQYF. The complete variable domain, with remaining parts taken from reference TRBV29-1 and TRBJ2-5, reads SAVISQKPSRDICQRGTSLTIQCQVDSQVTMMFWYRQQPGQSLTLIATANQGSEATYESGFVIDKFPISRPNLTFSTLTVSNMSPEDSSIYLCSVRDLETQYFGPGTRLLVL.

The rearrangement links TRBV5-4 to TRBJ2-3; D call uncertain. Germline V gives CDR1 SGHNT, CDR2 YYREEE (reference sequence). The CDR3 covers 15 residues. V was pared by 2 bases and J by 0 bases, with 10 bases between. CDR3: CASSLQSLSTDTQYF. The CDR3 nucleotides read TGTGCCAGCAGCTTACAGAGTCTCAGCACAGATACGCAGTATTTT. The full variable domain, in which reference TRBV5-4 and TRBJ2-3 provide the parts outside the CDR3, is ETGVTQSPTHLIKTRGQQVTLRCSSQSGHNTVSWYQQALGQGPQFIFQYYREEENGRGNFPPRFSGLQFPNYSSELNVNALELDDSALYLCASSLQSLSTDTQYFGPGTRLTVL.

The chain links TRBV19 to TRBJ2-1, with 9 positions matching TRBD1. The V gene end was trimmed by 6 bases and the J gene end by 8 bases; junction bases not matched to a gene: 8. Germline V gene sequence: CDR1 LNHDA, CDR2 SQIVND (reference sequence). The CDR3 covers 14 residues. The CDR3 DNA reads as TGTGCCAGTAGAGAAGGACAGGGGATCGATGAGCAGTTCTTC. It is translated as CASREGQGIDEQFF.

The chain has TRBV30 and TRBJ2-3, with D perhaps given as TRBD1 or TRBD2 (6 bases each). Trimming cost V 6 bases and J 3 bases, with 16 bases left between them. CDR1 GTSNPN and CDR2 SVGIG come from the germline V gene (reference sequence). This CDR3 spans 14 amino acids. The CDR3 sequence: CACRGPPPTDTQYF. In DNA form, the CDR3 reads TGTGCCTGCCGGGGGCCTCCCCCGACAGATACGCAGTATTTT.

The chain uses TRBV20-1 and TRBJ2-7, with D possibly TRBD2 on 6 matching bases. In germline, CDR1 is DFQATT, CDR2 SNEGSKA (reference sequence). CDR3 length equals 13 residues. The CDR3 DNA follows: TGCAGCGCAACTAATGAGGCGGGGTTCGAGCAGTACGTC. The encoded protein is CSATNEAGFEQYV.

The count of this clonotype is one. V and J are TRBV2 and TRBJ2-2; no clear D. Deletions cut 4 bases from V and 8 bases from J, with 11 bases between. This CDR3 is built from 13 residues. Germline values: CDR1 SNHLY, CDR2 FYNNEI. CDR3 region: CASSGEVWGELFF. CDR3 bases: TGTGCCAGCAGTGGGGAAGTCTGGGGGGAGCTGTTTTTT. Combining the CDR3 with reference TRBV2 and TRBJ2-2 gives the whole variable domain EPEVTQTPSHQVTQMGQEVILRCVPISNHLYFYWYRQILGQKVEFLVSFYNNEISEKSEIFDDQFSVERPDGSNFTLKIRSTKLEDSAMYFCASSGEVWGELFFGEGSRLTVL.

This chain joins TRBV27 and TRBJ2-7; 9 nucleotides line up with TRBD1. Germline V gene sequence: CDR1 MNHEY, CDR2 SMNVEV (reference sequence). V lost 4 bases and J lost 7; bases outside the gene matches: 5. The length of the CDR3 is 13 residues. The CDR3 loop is CASSSLDRGEQYF. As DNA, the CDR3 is TGTGCCAGCAGTTCCCTGGACAGGGGTGAGCAGTACTTC.

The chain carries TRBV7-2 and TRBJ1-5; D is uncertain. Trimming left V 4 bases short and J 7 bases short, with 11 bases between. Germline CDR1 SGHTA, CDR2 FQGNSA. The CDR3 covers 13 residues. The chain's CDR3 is CASSSSAGQPQHF. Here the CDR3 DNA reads TGTGCCAGCAGCTCATCGGCCGGGCAGCCCCAGCATTTT.

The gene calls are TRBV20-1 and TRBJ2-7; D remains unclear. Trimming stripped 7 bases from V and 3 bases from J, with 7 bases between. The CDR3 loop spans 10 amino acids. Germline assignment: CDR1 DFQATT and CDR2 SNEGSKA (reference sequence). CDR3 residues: CSVGDYEQYV. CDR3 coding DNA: TGCAGTGTCGGAGACTACGAGCAGTACGTC.

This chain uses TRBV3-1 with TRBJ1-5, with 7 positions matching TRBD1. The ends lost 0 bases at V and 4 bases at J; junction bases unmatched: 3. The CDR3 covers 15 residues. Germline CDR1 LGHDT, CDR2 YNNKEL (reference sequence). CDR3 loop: CASSQDAGGNQPQHF. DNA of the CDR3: TGTGCCAGCAGCCAAGATGCAGGGGGAAATCAGCCCCAGCATTTT.

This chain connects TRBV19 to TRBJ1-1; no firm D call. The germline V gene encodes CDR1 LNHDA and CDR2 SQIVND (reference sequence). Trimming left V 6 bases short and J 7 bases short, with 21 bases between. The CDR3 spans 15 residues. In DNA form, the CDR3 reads TGTGCCAGTAGGACGGGCGGGATGATTGGGGTTGAAGCTTTCTTT. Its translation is CASRTGGMIGVEAFF.

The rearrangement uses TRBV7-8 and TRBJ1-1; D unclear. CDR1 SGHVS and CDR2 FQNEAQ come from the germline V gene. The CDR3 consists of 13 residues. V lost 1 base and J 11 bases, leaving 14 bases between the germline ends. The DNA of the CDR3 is TGTGCCAGCAGCTTAGATCGGGAGCGGGCGGCTTTCTTT. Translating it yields CASSLDRERAAFF.

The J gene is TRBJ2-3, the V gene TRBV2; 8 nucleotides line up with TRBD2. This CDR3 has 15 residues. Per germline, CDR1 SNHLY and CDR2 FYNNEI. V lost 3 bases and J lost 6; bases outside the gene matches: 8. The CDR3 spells CASSEGSGGTDTQYF. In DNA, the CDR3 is TGTGCCAGCAGTGAGGGAAGCGGGGGTACGGATACGCAGTATTTT.

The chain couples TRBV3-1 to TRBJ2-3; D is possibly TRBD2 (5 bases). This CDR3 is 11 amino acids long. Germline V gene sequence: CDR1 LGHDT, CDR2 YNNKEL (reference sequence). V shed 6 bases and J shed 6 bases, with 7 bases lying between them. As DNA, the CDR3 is TGTGCCAGCAGGTTAGCGGATACGCAGTATTTT. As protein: CASRLADTQYF.

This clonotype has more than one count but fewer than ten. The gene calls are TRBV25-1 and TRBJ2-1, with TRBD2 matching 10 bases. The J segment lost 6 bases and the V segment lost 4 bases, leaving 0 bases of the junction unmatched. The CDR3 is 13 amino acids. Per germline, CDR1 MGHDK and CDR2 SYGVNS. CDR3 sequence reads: CASSVAGGNEQFF. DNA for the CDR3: TGTGCCAGCAGTGTAGCGGGGGGCAATGAGCAGTTCTTC.

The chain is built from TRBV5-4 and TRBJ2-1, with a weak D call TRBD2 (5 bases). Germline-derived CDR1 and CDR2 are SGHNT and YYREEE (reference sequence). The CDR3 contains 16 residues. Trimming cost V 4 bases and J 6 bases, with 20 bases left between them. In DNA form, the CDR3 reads TGTGCCAGCAGCCCCCCGGAGAGGCTAGCCCCCAATGAGCAGTTCTTC. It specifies CASSPPERLAPNEQFF.

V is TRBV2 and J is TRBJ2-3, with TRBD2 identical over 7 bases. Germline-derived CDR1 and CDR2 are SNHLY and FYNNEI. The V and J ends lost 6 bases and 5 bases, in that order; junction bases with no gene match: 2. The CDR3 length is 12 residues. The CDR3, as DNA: TGTGCCAGCAGAGGCGGGGGAGATACGCAGTATTTT. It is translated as CASRGGGDTQYF.

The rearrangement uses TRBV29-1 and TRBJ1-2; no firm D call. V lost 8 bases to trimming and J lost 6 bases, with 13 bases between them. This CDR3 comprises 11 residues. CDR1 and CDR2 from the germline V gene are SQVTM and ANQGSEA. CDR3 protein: CSSGLVDGYTF. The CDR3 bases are TGCAGCTCCGGACTGGTAGATGGCTACACCTTC.

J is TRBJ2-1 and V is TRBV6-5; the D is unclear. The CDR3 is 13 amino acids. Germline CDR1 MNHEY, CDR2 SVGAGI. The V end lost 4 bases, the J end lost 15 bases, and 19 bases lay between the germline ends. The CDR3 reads CASSSLTPPPLFF. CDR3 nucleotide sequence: TGTGCCAGCAGTTCTCTGACACCTCCCCCTCTGTTCTTC.

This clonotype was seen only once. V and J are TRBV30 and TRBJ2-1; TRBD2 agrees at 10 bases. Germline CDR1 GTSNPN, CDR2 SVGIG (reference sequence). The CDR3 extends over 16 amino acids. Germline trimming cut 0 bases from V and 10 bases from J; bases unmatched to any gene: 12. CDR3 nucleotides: TGTGCCTGGAGTGTACCGCTAGCGGGAGTCGGAGACGAGCAGTTCTTC. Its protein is CAWSVPLAGVGDEQFF.

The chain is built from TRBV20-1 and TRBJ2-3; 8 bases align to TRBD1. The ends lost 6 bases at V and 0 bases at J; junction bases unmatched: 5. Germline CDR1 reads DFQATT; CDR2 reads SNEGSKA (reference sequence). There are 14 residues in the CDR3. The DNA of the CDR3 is TGCAGTGCAGGGGACAGGAGCAGCACAGATACGCAGTATTTT. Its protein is CSAGDRSSTDTQYF.

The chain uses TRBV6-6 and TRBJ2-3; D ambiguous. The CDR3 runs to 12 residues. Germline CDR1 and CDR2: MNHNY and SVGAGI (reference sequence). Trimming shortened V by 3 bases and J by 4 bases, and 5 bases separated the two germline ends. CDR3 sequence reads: CASSYGSDTQYF. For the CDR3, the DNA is TGTGCCAGCAGTTATGGGTCAGATACGCAGTATTTT.

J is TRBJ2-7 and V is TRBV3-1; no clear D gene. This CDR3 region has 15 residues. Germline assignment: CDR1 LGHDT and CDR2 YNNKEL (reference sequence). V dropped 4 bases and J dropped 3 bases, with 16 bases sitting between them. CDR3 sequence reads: CASSPPSPPNYEQYF. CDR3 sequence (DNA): TGTGCCAGCAGCCCCCCCTCGCCACCAAACTACGAGCAGTACTTC.